This TCR beta chain appears in the sequencing data of a study of blood T cell repertoires in COVID-19. Study in general: Donors in the United States, Italy and Spain gave samples during acute or convalescent COVID-19. Sample material is recorded as cDNA or gDNA derived from T cells, B-cell-depleted T cells, or PBMCs.

Germline values: CDR1 SGHRS, CDR2 YFSETQ. The length of the CDR3 is 14 residues. V dropped 5 bases and J dropped 1 base, with 12 bases sitting between them. Authors' analysis steps: Reference gene primer amplification in the assay estimated nucleated cell counts. Libraries were prepared by immunoSEQ multiplex PCR; TCRdb keeps only in-frame clonotypes and omits some of them. V and J calls and clone size are given by that table; D and trimming were obtained from the DNA. Of some 220,000 clones in the sample, approximately 86% were seen once. The sequence was collected from a human donor in a cohort sampled during active COVID-19. The rearrangement uses TRBV5-1 and TRBJ1-1, with D perhaps matching TRBD1 (5 bases). Source material: peripheral blood. In DNA, the CDR3 is TGCGCCAGCAGGTTCTCGACAGAGAACACTGAAGCTTTCTTT. The encoded protein is CASRFSTENTEAFF.